This T cell receptor (beta chain) was observed in a study of blood T cell repertoires in COVID-19. Across the study: PBMCs, B-cell-depleted T cells, or T cells were the source of the cDNA or gDNA that made up the material.

The data were produced by immunoSEQ multiplex PCR, yet TCRdb's version contains in-frame clones alone and is incomplete. The sample records 110,000 or so clones, roughly 80% being singletons. CDR1 and CDR2 (germline): GTSNPN, SVGIG (reference sequence). There are 18 residues in the CDR3. With 7 bases clipped from V and 0 bases from J, the junction kept 20 bases outside the gene matches. The chain joins TRBV30 to TRBJ1-1, with 7 bases fitting TRBD1. This TCR was sampled from a man between 50 and 59 years old with acute or convalescent COVID-19. The material sequenced was peripheral blood. For the CDR3, the DNA is TGTGCCTTGGCTCACAGGGGCCTCCGTGGGGCCATGAACACTGAAGCTTTCTTT. Its protein is CALAHRGLRGAMNTEAFF.